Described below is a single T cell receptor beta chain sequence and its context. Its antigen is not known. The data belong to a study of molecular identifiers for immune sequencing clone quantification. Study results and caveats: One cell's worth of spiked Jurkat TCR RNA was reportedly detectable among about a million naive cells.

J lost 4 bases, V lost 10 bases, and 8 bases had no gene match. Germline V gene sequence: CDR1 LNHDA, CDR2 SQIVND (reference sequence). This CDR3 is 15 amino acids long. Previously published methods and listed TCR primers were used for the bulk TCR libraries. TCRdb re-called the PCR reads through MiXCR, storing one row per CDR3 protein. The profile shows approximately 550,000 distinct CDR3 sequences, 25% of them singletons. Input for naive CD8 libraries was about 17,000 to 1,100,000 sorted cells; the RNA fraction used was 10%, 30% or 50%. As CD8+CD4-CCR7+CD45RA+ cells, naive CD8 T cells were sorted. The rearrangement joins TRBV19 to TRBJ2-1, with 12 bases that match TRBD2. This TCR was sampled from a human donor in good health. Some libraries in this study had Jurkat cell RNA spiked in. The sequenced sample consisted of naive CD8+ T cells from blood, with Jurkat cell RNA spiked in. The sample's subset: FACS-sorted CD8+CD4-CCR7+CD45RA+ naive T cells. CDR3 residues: CATTLAGGPYNEQFF. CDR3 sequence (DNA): TGTGCCACGACTCTAGCGGGAGGGCCGTACAATGAGCAGTTCTTC.